The text below deals with one T cell receptor (beta chain). Its specificity is unknown. The investigators amplified TCR beta CDR3 regions from RNA transcripts. First-round RT-PCR with HTBI primers amplified the TCR CDR3 region. One entry per CDR3 protein results from TCRdb running MiXCR on the multiplex PCR reads. Of about 34,000 distinct CDR3 sequences in the sample, 40% to 65% were seen once. The data were obtained in a study of T cells in Graves' hyperthyroidism and ophthalmopathy. Findings of the study overall: Clonotypes that were expanded in thyroid above 0.001 mostly appeared in blood too. Ophthalmopathy cases were set apart from stable hyperthyroidism by a 13 V-J model.

Patients showing uncontrolled infection, other autoimmune disease, pregnancy or lactation were ineligible. V dropped 6 bases and J dropped 10 bases, with 11 bases sitting between them. The CDR3 length is 11 residues. The germline V gene encodes CDR1 SGHDT and CDR2 YYEEEE. This receptor was identified in a woman aged 35 to 49 with Graves' ophthalmopathy. Source material: blood. V is TRBV5-6 and J is TRBJ2-1, with D perhaps matching TRBD1 (6 bases). The CDR3 nucleotides read TGTGCCAGCACTCAGGGGTTGGAGCAGTTCTTC. Amino acid sequence: CASTQGLEQFF.